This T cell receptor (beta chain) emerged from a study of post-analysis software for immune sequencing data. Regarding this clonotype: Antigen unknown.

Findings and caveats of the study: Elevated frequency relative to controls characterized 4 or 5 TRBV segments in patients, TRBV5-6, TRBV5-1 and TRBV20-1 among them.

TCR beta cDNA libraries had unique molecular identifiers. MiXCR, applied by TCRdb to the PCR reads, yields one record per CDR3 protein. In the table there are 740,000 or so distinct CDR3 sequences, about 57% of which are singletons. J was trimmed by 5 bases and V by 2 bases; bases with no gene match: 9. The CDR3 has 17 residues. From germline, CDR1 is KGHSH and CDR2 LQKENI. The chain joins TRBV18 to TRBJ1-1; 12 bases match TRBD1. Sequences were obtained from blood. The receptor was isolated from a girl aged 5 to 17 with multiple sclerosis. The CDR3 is CASSPFPGQGAETEAFF. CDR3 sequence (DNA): TGTGCCAGCTCACCATTCCCGGGACAGGGGGCGGAGACTGAAGCTTTCTTT.